This TCR beta chain emerged from a study of memory CD4+ T cells and cytomegalovirus serostatus. Sequencing was performed with immunoSEQ multiplex PCR; in TCRdb, only in-frame clones are kept and a portion is missing. The sample lists about 56,000 clones, 82% occurring once. The sort gate was single viable CD3+CD4+CD8-CD45RO+ cells for memory CD4+ T cells. About this clone itself: In the same sample, other DNA sequences code for this CDR3.

The receptor comes from an adult in good health and CMV-seronegative. Sample: memory CD4+ T cells from blood.

This CDR3 is CSASHADTQYF. The CDR3 DNA sequence: TGCAGTGCTTCTCATGCAGATACGCAGTATTTT. V usage is TRBV20-1 and J usage is TRBJ2-3, with unresolved D. The CDR3 covers 11 residues. Germline loops: CDR1 DFQATT, CDR2 SNEGSKA (reference sequence). V lost 5 bases, J lost 4 bases, and 7 bases lay in between.